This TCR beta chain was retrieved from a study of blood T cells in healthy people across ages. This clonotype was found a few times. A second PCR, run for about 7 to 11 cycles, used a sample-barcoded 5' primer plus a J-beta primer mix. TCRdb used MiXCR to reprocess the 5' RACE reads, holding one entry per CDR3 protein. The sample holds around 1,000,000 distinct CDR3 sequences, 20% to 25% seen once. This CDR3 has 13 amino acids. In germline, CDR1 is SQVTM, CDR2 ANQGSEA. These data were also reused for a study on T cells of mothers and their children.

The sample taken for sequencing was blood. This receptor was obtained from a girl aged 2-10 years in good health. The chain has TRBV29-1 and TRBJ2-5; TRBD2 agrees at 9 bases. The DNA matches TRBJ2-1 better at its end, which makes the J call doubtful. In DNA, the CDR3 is TGCAGCGTGTACCCTAGCGGGAACAATGAGCAGTTCTTC. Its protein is CSVYPSGNNEQFF.